This TCR beta chain was recorded in a study of PD-1 blockade in classical Hodgkin lymphoma. This clone was observed once. Its antigen is still unknown. Brentuximab vedotin exposure varied, and every patient relapsed after autologous stem cell transplantation. Profiling relied on immunoSEQ multiplex PCR, and the TCRdb table lists in-frame clones only, not all of them. The sample contains about 28,000 clones, less than 80% of which appear only once. Findings of the study overall: Individuals who commenced nivolumab within less than 1 year of ASCT were excluded. Unlike CD8+ TCR diversity, which did not rise significantly by C4D1, CD4+ TCR diversity did.

The material sequenced was peripheral blood mononuclear cells (PBMCs), taken before the second cycle of nivolumab. The TCR originated in a human donor with classical Hodgkin lymphoma.

The CDR3 DNA reads TGTGCCAGCAGCTTGACAGACTCCTACGAGCAGTACTTC. Translating gives CASSLTDSYEQYF. The chain has TRBV7-2 and TRBJ2-7; a possible D gene is TRBD1 (5 bases). CDR3 length: 13 amino acids. Trimming removed 3 bases from V and 0 bases from J, with 6 bases in between. Germline lookup yields CDR1 SGHTA and CDR2 FQGNSA. Full variable domain (rest looked up from reference TRBV7-2 and TRBJ2-7): GAGVSQSPSNKVTEKGKDVELRCDPISGHTALYWYRQSLGQGLEFLIYFQGNSAPDKSGLPSDRFSAERTGGSVSTLTIQRTQQEDSAVYLCASSLTDSYEQYFGPGTRLTVT.